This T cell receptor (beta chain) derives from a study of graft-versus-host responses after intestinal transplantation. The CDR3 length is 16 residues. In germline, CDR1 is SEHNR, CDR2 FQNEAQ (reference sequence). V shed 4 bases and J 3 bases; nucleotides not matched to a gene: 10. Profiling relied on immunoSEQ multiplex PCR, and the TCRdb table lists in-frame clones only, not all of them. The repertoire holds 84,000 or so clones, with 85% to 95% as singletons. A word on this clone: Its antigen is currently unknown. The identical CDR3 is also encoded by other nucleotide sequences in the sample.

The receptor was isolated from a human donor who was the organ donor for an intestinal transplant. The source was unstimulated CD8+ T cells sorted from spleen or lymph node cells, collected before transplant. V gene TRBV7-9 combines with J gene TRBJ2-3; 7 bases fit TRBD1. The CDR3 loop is CASSSPDRVGTDTQYF. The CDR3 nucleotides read TGTGCCAGCAGCTCCCCAGACAGGGTCGGGACAGATACGCAGTATTTT.